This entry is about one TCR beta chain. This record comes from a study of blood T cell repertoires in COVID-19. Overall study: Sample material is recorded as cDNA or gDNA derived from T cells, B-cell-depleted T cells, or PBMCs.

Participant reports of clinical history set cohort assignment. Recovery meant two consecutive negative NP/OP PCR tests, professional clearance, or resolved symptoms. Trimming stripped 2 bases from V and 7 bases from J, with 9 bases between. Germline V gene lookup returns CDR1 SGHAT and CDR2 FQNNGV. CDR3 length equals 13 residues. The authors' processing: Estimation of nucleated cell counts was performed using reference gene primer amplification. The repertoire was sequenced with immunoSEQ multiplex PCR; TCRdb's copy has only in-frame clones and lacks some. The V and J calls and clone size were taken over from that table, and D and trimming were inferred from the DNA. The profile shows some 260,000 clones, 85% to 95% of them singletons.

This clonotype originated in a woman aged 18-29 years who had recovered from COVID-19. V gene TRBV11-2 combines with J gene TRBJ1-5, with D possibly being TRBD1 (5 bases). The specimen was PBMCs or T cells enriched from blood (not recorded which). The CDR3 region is CASSLRGGQPQHF. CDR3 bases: TGTGCCAGCAGCTTAAGGGGAGGCCAGCCCCAGCATTTT.